This TCR beta chain was captured by sequencing in a study of metastatic and nonmetastatic thyroid tumors. Study overall: The comparison covered peripheral blood and tumor or nodule tissue in malignant and benign thyroid patients.

Study observations and caveats: Reportedly, malignant thyroid tumors had significantly higher TCR beta diversity than benign nodules, in blood and tumor.

Thyroid surgery was preceded by no treatment in any patient. Authors' methods: Building a distant-metastasis classifier for papillary thyroid cancer drew on CDR3 differences across clinicopathological groups. TCRdb reanalyzed the PCR reads via MiXCR. What appears here as the V and J calls and clone size reflects TCRdb's work, not the paper's. The repertoire consists of 80,000 to 85,000 clones, with around 12% occurring once and the leading ten covering roughly 10%. At least ten counts were recorded for this clone. Antigen: not known. Material: tumor tissue. The receptor's source is a female donor with papillary thyroid cancer or a benign thyroid nodule (not recorded which). Some clones in this sample may be carry-over from other donors' samples.

CDR3 nucleotides: TGTGCCAGCATTCGACGGGACGGGCCCTCCTACGAGCAGTACTTC. Encoded protein: CASIRRDGPSYEQYF. The V and J genes are TRBV6-1 and TRBJ2-7; D tentatively fits TRBD1 or TRBD2 (5 bases each). CDR3 length: 15 residues. Germline values: CDR1 MNHNS, CDR2 SASEGT. The V gene lost 7 bases and the J gene lost 0 bases, with 16 bases spanning the gap.